These T cell receptor beta chains were read from a single sample in a study of identical twins. In TCRdb, the 5' RACE reads were re-called with MiXCR into one record per CDR3 protein. This sample has 250,000 or so distinct CDR3 sequences, with approximately 6.8% found just once. A further study also used this sample, focusing on yellow fever vaccine responses in identical twins.

Material for sequencing was CD8+ T cells sorted from blood. These receptor sequences come from a woman between 18 and 29 years old in good health. Each CDR3 is given with its conserved first and last residue. D genes are given only for firm matches. Only some rows state a clone size, as once, few, many or a class for expanded clones.

cdr3_aa: CASSVGGGGQGNEKLFF; cdr3_nt: TGTGCCAGCAGCGTAGGAGGAGGAGGACAGGGGAATGAAAAACTGTTTTTT; d_call: TRBD1; v_call: TRBV9; clone_size: NA; j_call: TRBJ1-4
cdr3_aa: CASTRAGKTDTQYF; cdr3_nt: TGTGCCAGCACCAGAGCGGGGAAAACAGATACGCAGTATTTT; d_call: TRBD2; v_call: TRBV12-3/TRBV12-4; clone_size: few; j_call: TRBJ2-3
cdr3_aa: CASSSGTGLHQPQHF; cdr3_nt: TGTGCCAGCAGTTCGGGGACGGGACTCCATCAGCCCCAGCATTTT; d_call: NA; v_call: TRBV12-3/TRBV12-4; clone_size: many; j_call: TRBJ1-5
cdr3_aa: CASSGSGRSDTQYF; cdr3_nt: TGTGCCAGCAGCGGGAGCGGGAGGTCAGATACGCAGTATTTT; d_call: TRBD2; v_call: TRBV9; clone_size: NA; j_call: TRBJ2-3
cdr3_aa: CASSLRRGQGRDTQYF; cdr3_nt: TGTGCCAGCAGCTTAAGGCGGGGGCAGGGAAGAGATACGCAGTATTTT; d_call: NA; v_call: TRBV11-2; clone_size: many; j_call: TRBJ2-3
cdr3_aa: CSARDVGTVTDTQYF; cdr3_nt: TGCAGTGCTAGAGATGTCGGGACGGTGACAGATACGCAGTATTTT; d_call: NA; v_call: TRBV20-1; clone_size: many; j_call: TRBJ2-3
cdr3_aa: CASGRTDTKQYF; cdr3_nt: TGTGCCAGCGGTCGAACGGATACGAAGCAGTACTTC; d_call: NA; v_call: TRBV3-1; clone_size: few; j_call: TRBJ2-7
cdr3_aa: CASSRQGGYGYTF; cdr3_nt: TGTGCCAGCAGCCGACAGGGAGGCTATGGCTACACCTTC; d_call: TRBD1; v_call: TRBV28; clone_size: many; j_call: TRBJ1-2
cdr3_aa: CASSPTGGFNYGYTF; cdr3_nt: TGTGCCAGCAGCCCGACAGGGGGGTTCAACTATGGCTACACCTTC; d_call: TRBD1; v_call: TRBV7-3; clone_size: NA; j_call: TRBJ1-2
cdr3_aa: CSVDPGRGYNEQFF; cdr3_nt: TGCAGCGTTGATCCCGGGAGGGGATACAATGAGCAGTTCTTC; d_call: TRBD2; v_call: TRBV29-1; clone_size: many; j_call: TRBJ2-1
cdr3_aa: CAALQMNTEAFF; cdr3_nt: TGTGCCGCCCTTCAAATGAACACTGAAGCTTTCTTT; d_call: NA; v_call: TRBV28; clone_size: many; j_call: TRBJ1-1
cdr3_aa: CASSQIYGYTF; cdr3_nt: TGTGCCAGCAGTCAAATCTATGGCTACACCTTC; d_call: NA; v_call: TRBV21-1; clone_size: few; j_call: TRBJ1-2
cdr3_aa: CAITGGYTGELFF; cdr3_nt: TGTGCCATCACAGGGGGCTACACCGGGGAGCTGTTTTTT; d_call: TRBD1; v_call: TRBV6-2/TRBV6-3; clone_size: NA; j_call: TRBJ2-2
cdr3_aa: CASSFPSGGSSYEQYF; cdr3_nt: TGTGCCAGCAGCTTCCCTAGCGGGGGTAGCTCCTACGAGCAGTACTTC; d_call: TRBD2; v_call: TRBV7-9; clone_size: few; j_call: TRBJ2-7
cdr3_aa: CASTLGVNEQFF; cdr3_nt: TGTGCCAGCACCTTGGGGGTAAATGAGCAGTTCTTC; d_call: NA; v_call: TRBV12-3/TRBV12-4; clone_size: few; j_call: TRBJ2-1
cdr3_aa: CASLRGASGSNEQFF; cdr3_nt: TGTGCCAGCCTAAGAGGGGCTAGCGGGAGCAATGAGCAGTTCTTC; d_call: TRBD2; v_call: TRBV12-3/TRBV12-4; clone_size: NA; j_call: TRBJ2-1
cdr3_aa: CASSLKPGASTGELFF; cdr3_nt: TGCGCCAGCAGCTTGAAACCGGGAGCGAGTACCGGGGAGCTGTTTTTT; d_call: NA; v_call: TRBV5-1; clone_size: few; j_call: TRBJ2-2
cdr3_aa: CASSLYLAGANNEQFF; cdr3_nt: TGTGCCAGCAGCTTATACCTAGCGGGAGCAAACAATGAGCAGTTCTTC; d_call: TRBD2; v_call: TRBV7-2; clone_size: few; j_call: TRBJ2-1
cdr3_aa: CASSGEGNSPLHF; cdr3_nt: TGTGCCAGCTCGGGAGAAGGGAATTCACCCCTCCACTTT; d_call: NA; v_call: TRBV7-8; clone_size: few; j_call: TRBJ1-6
cdr3_aa: CASSLRWGEGKDNEQFF; cdr3_nt: TGTGCCAGCAGCCTCCGATGGGGGGAGGGGAAGGACAATGAGCAGTTCTTC; d_call: TRBD2; v_call: TRBV9; clone_size: NA; j_call: TRBJ2-1
cdr3_aa: CSARERDADTQYF; cdr3_nt: TGCAGTGCTAGAGAGAGAGACGCAGATACGCAGTATTTT; d_call: NA; v_call: TRBV20-1; clone_size: NA; j_call: TRBJ2-3
cdr3_aa: CASSTEASYNEQFF; cdr3_nt: TGTGCCAGCAGCACAGAGGCCTCTTACAATGAGCAGTTCTTC; d_call: NA; v_call: TRBV7-6; clone_size: NA; j_call: TRBJ2-1
cdr3_aa: CSARRAGGSTDTQYF; cdr3_nt: TGCAGTGCTAGACGCGCAGGGGGTAGCACAGATACGCAGTATTTT; d_call: TRBD1; v_call: TRBV20-1; clone_size: few; j_call: TRBJ2-3
cdr3_aa: CASSDRLVDVDTQYF; cdr3_nt: TGTGCCAGCAGCGACAGGCTTGTCGACGTGGATACGCAGTATTTT; d_call: NA; v_call: TRBV9; clone_size: NA; j_call: TRBJ2-3
cdr3_aa: CASSANRDLNQPQHF; cdr3_nt: TGCGCCAGCAGTGCGAACAGGGATCTGAATCAGCCCCAGCATTTT; d_call: NA; v_call: TRBV10-1; clone_size: few; j_call: TRBJ1-5
cdr3_aa: CATSDLNPTDEQYF; cdr3_nt: TGTGCCACCAGTGATTTGAACCCGACAGACGAGCAGTACTTC; d_call: NA; v_call: TRBV24-1; clone_size: many; j_call: TRBJ2-7
cdr3_aa: CASPGRGPHNEQFF; cdr3_nt: TGTGCCAGCCCCGGGAGGGGTCCCCACAATGAGCAGTTCTTC; d_call: TRBD2; v_call: TRBV2; clone_size: few; j_call: TRBJ2-1
cdr3_aa: CASSFAQGADTQYF; cdr3_nt: TGTGCCAGCAGCTTCGCACAGGGCGCAGATACGCAGTATTTT; d_call: NA; v_call: TRBV7-9; clone_size: few; j_call: TRBJ2-3
cdr3_aa: CASSSRLDGYTF; cdr3_nt: TGTGCCAGCAGCTCCCGACTGGATGGCTACACCTTC; d_call: NA; v_call: TRBV9; clone_size: many; j_call: TRBJ1-2
cdr3_aa: CASSWRGNTEAFF; cdr3_nt: TGTGCCAGCAGTTGGCGGGGAAACACTGAAGCTTTCTTT; d_call: NA; v_call: TRBV12-3/TRBV12-4; clone_size: many; j_call: TRBJ1-1
cdr3_aa: CASSLRPEQETQYF; cdr3_nt: TGTGCCAGCAGCTTAAGGCCAGAGCAAGAGACCCAGTACTTC; d_call: NA; v_call: TRBV7-6; clone_size: few; j_call: TRBJ2-5
cdr3_aa: CASIARTGGSDTGELFF; cdr3_nt: TGTGCCAGCATTGCCCGGACAGGGGGAAGTGACACCGGGGAGCTGTTTTTT; d_call: TRBD1; v_call: TRBV2; clone_size: few; j_call: TRBJ2-2
cdr3_aa: CSVGGQDSRETQYF; cdr3_nt: TGCAGCGTGGGGGGACAGGACAGCAGGGAGACCCAGTACTTC; d_call: TRBD1; v_call: TRBV29-1; clone_size: few; j_call: TRBJ2-5
cdr3_aa: CASSLTSENTGELFF; cdr3_nt: TGCGCCAGCAGCCTGACTAGCGAGAACACCGGGGAGCTGTTTTTT; d_call: TRBD2; v_call: TRBV5-1; clone_size: many; j_call: TRBJ2-2
cdr3_aa: CASGTEGQGPTDTQYF; cdr3_nt: TGTGCCAGCGGGACGGAGGGACAGGGTCCCACAGATACGCAGTATTTT; d_call: TRBD1; v_call: TRBV12-3/TRBV12-4; clone_size: NA; j_call: TRBJ2-3
cdr3_aa: CASSQDRRDEAFF; cdr3_nt: TGCGCCAGCAGCCAAGATCGCAGGGACGAGGCTTTCTTT; d_call: NA; v_call: TRBV4-1; clone_size: few; j_call: TRBJ1-1
cdr3_aa: CASTPTGRLNYGYTF; cdr3_nt: TGTGCCAGCACCCCCACAGGGCGACTAAACTATGGCTACACCTTC; d_call: NA; v_call: TRBV6-1; clone_size: many; j_call: TRBJ1-2
cdr3_aa: CASSAGGGGSLTDTQYF; cdr3_nt: TGTGCCAGCAGCGCGGGGGGGGGCGGGAGTCTTACAGATACGCAGTATTTT; d_call: TRBD2; v_call: TRBV9; clone_size: few; j_call: TRBJ2-3
cdr3_aa: CTSSYPPPGHSQYNEQFF; cdr3_nt: TGTACCAGCAGTTATCCACCACCGGGACACTCTCAATACAATGAGCAGTTCTTC; d_call: NA; v_call: TRBV12-3/TRBV12-4; clone_size: NA; j_call: TRBJ2-1
cdr3_aa: CASSHPAGTAGENTEAFF; cdr3_nt: TGCGCCAGCAGCCACCCAGCCGGGACAGCGGGGGAGAACACTGAAGCTTTCTTT; d_call: TRBD1; v_call: TRBV4-1; clone_size: many; j_call: TRBJ1-1
cdr3_aa: CASSPDIAGGYNEQFF; cdr3_nt: TGTGCCAGCAGCCCGGACATAGCGGGGGGGTACAATGAGCAGTTCTTC; d_call: TRBD2; v_call: TRBV4-2; clone_size: NA; j_call: TRBJ2-1
cdr3_aa: CASSLAGGGGEQFF; cdr3_nt: TGTGCCAGCAGTTTGGCAGGTGGAGGTGGAGAGCAGTTCTTC; d_call: NA; v_call: TRBV12-3/TRBV12-4; clone_size: many; j_call: TRBJ2-1
cdr3_aa: CASSSSSSTYEQYF; cdr3_nt: TGTGCCAGCAGCTCGTCTAGCTCGACCTACGAGCAGTACTTC; d_call: NA; v_call: TRBV7-9; clone_size: many; j_call: TRBJ2-7
cdr3_aa: CASSLGTSTDTQYF; cdr3_nt: TGTGCCAGCAGCTTGGGGACTAGCACAGATACGCAGTATTTT; d_call: NA; v_call: TRBV12-3/TRBV12-4; clone_size: many; j_call: TRBJ2-3
cdr3_aa: CASSEGLEVNEQYF; cdr3_nt: TGCGCCAGCAGTGAGGGACTAGAGGTTAACGAGCAGTACTTC; d_call: TRBD2; v_call: TRBV10-1; clone_size: many; j_call: TRBJ2-7
cdr3_aa: CASSQDPSGTGAQSPLF; cdr3_nt: TGTGCCAGCAGCCAGGATCCTTCCGGGACAGGGGCCCAGTCGCCACTCTTC; d_call: TRBD1; v_call: TRBV14; clone_size: few; j_call: TRBJ2-1